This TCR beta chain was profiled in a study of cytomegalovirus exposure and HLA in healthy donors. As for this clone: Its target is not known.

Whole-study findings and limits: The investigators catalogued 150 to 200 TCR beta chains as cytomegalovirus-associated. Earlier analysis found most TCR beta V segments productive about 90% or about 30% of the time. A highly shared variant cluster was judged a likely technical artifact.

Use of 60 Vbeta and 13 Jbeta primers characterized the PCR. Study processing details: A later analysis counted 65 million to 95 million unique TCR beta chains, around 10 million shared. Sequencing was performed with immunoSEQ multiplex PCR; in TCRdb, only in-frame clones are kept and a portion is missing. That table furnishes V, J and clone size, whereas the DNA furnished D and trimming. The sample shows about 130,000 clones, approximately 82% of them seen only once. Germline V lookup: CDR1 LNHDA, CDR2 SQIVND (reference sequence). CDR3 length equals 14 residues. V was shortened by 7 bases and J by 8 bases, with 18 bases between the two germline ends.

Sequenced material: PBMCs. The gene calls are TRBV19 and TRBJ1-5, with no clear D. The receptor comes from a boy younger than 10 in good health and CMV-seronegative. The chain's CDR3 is CASNTPDGWKPQHF. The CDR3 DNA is TGTGCCAGTAACACACCCGACGGGTGGAAGCCCCAGCATTTT.